Below, 26 T cell receptor beta chains from the same sample are listed, as sequenced in a study of cytomegalovirus exposure and HLA in healthy donors. A multiplex PCR was run with 60 Vbeta primers and 13 Jbeta primers. The assay was immunoSEQ multiplex PCR, and TCRdb's table has in-frame clones only and misses some. Among under 200,000 clones listed, roughly 82% were seen once. Material for sequencing was PBMCs. These receptors were taken from a girl under 18 in good health and CMV-seropositive.

This clone was observed a single time. V gene TRBV11-2 combines with J gene TRBJ2-7, with 7 bases lining up with TRBD1. Looked up from germline, CDR1 is SGHAT and CDR2 is FQNNGV. Unmatched junction bases numbered 14, after V lost 4 bases and J lost 2 bases. This CDR3 is built from 17 residues. Here the CDR3 DNA reads TGTGCCAGCAGCTCGCCAGCGTCGACAGGGCTTGCCTACGAGCAGTACTTC. Protein product: CASSSPASTGLAYEQYF. Variable domain in full (rest from reference TRBV11-2 and TRBJ2-7): EAGVAQSPRYKIIEKRQSVAFWCNPISGHATLYWYQQILGQGPKLLIQFQNNGVVDDSQLPKDRFSAERLKGVDSTLKIQPAKLEDSAVYLCASSSPASTGLAYEQYFGPGTRLTVT.

The V call is TRBV28, the J call TRBJ2-3; 10 positions agree with TRBD2. This CDR3 has 16 residues. Trimming took 3 bases from V and 4 from J; bases not matched to a gene: 7. Germline V gene data show CDR1 as MDHEN and CDR2 as SYDVKM. The CDR3 DNA follows: TGTGCCAGCAGTTTCATGGTAGCGGGAGGCTCAGATACGCAGTATTTT. Its translation: CASSFMVAGGSDTQYF.

As for this clone: The junction departs from germline at one end; a sequencing error may be responsible. The chain carries TRBV5-4 and TRBJ2-7; D unresolved. The length of the CDR3 is 15 residues. Per the germline V gene, CDR1 is SGHNT and CDR2 is YYREEE (reference sequence). The CDR3 region is CASSLGGGDLYEQYF. CDR3 DNA: TGTGCCAGCAGTTTGGGCGGCGGTGACCTCTACGAGCAGTACTTC.

The CDR3 DNA reads TGTGCCTGGAGTGCGACGGGATTCTCCTACGAGCAGTACTTC. It encodes CAWSATGFSYEQYF. The chain recombines TRBV30 with TRBJ2-7; a weak D match, TRBD2 (5 bases). V was pared by 1 base and J by 0 bases, with 10 bases between. The CDR3 extends over 14 amino acids. Germline values: CDR1 GTSNPN, CDR2 SVGIG (reference sequence).

V gene TRBV9 combines with J gene TRBJ2-3; TRBD1 aligns across 12 bases. This CDR3 comprises 16 residues. Germline CDR1 is SGDLS and CDR2 is YYNGEE. The trim removed 4 bases at V and 6 bases at J, leaving 9 bases unmatched. The CDR3 sequence: CASSRSGTGGEDTQYF. Here the CDR3 DNA reads TGTGCCAGCAGCCGATCCGGGACAGGGGGCGAGGATACGCAGTATTTT.

V usage is TRBV5-6 and J usage is TRBJ2-1, with 10 bases lining up with TRBD2. CDR3 length: 17 amino acids. Germline lookup yields CDR1 SGHDT and CDR2 YYEEEE. With 4 bases clipped from V and 7 bases from J, the junction kept 14 bases outside the gene matches. This CDR3 reads CASSPLFERGGRNEQFF. The CDR3 nucleotides read TGTGCCAGCAGCCCCCTTTTCGAGCGGGGGGGCCGAAATGAGCAGTTCTTC.

Comments on this clone: A read error may produce the germline difference seen at one junction end. The gene calls are TRBV6-1 and TRBJ1-1, with D possibly matching TRBD1 (5 bases). This CDR3 region has 14 residues. Germline V gene sequence: CDR1 MNHNS, CDR2 SASEGT. CDR3 coding DNA: TGTGTCAGCAGTTTTTTGACAGTTAAACCTGAAGCTTTCTTT. Translated: CVSSFLTVKPEAFF.

The V call is TRBV2, the J call TRBJ2-5; D gene unclear. Per germline, CDR1 SNHLY and CDR2 FYNNEI. Trimming left V 6 bases short and J 2 bases short, with 7 bases between. The CDR3 extends over 12 amino acids. CDR3 region: CASRRSQETQYF. CDR3 in DNA: TGTGCCAGCAGGCGGTCACAAGAGACCCAGTACTTC.

The chain has TRBV27 and TRBJ1-4, with D possibly TRBD1 on 5 matching bases. V shed 5 bases and J shed 6 bases, with 13 bases lying between them. Germline loops: CDR1 MNHEY, CDR2 SMNVEV (reference sequence). The CDR3 runs 14 residues. Written as DNA, the CDR3 is TGTGCCAGCAGTCCCAGCGGGGCTGATGAAAAACTGTTTTTT. It is translated as CASSPSGADEKLFF.

V usage is TRBV11-2 and J usage is TRBJ1-1; 9 nucleotides match TRBD1. Trimming at V came to 1 base and at J to 4 bases, leaving 7 bases not matched to a gene. Looked up from germline, CDR1 is SGHAT and CDR2 is FQNNGV. The CDR3 consists of 16 residues. CDR3 DNA: TGTGCCAGCAGCTTAGGATTAGGACAGGGGACCACTGAAGCTTTCTTT. It is translated as CASSLGLGQGTTEAFF.

The chain uses TRBV27 and TRBJ1-1; D uncertain. CDR1 and CDR2 from the germline V gene are MNHEY and SMNVEV (reference sequence). The CDR3 extends over 12 amino acids. The V gene lost 4 bases and the J gene lost 1 base, with 4 bases spanning the gap. The CDR3 nucleotides read TGTGCCAGCAGTTCGGGGAACACTGAAGCTTTCTTT. Its protein is CASSSGNTEAFF.

The CDR3: CASSPPTGGGRNTEAFF. CDR3 DNA: TGTGCCAGCAGTCCACCAACAGGTGGGGGGAGGAACACTGAAGCTTTCTTT. The chain recombines TRBV28 with TRBJ1-1; tentative D call: TRBD1 (5 bases). Trimming stripped 5 bases from V and 1 base from J, with 20 bases between. There are 17 residues in the CDR3. CDR1 is MDHEN, CDR2 SYDVKM, per germline.

The chain couples TRBV5-1 to TRBJ1-2, with D possibly being TRBD1 (5 bases). The CDR3 runs to 14 residues. The germline V and J ends were trimmed by 0 bases and 8 bases, with 14 bases remaining between them. Germline CDR1 and CDR2: SGHRS and YFSETQ. The CDR3 nucleotides are TGCGCCAGCAGCTTGGAGGGGCAGCCCGGGGGCTACACCTTC. It codes for CASSLEGQPGGYTF. Full variable domain (rest looked up from reference TRBV5-1 and TRBJ1-2): KAGVTQTPRYLIKTRGQQVTLSCSPISGHRSVSWYQQTPGQGLQFLFEYFSETQRNKGNFPGRFSGRQFSNSRSEMNVSTLELGDSALYLCASSLEGQPGGYTFGSGTRLTVV.

The V and J genes are TRBV7-2 and TRBJ1-2, with unresolved D. Trimming left V 5 bases short and J 10 bases short, with 17 bases between. Germline CDR1 SGHTA, CDR2 FQGNSA. The CDR3 has 13 amino acids. CDR3 sequence reads: CASSISSTQAYTF. In DNA, the CDR3 is TGTGCCAGCAGCATTAGCAGTACCCAAGCCTACACCTTC.

The chain joins TRBV18 to TRBJ1-4; 8 bases map to TRBD1. Germline trimming cut 6 bases from V and 6 bases from J; bases unmatched to any gene: 3. This CDR3 spans 13 amino acids. Germline lookup yields CDR1 KGHSH and CDR2 LQKENI. CDR3 nucleotides: TGTGCCAGCTCGGACAGGGAGCATGAAAAACTGTTTTTT. Translated, it gives CASSDREHEKLFF.

This clone was seen just once. The V gene is TRBV7-2, the J gene TRBJ2-7; unclear D gene. There are 16 residues in the CDR3. Per the germline V gene, CDR1 is SGHTA and CDR2 is FQGNSA. The V and J ends lost 5 bases and 0 bases respectively, with 17 bases between them. CDR3 sequence reads: CASSPGWLGSSYEQYF. CDR3 DNA sequence: TGTGCCAGCAGCCCCGGGTGGCTTGGTTCCTCCTACGAGCAGTACTTC.

V is TRBV7-3 and J is TRBJ1-1; D unresolved. There are 15 residues in the CDR3. Germline V lookup: CDR1 SGHTA, CDR2 FQGTGA. Trimming removed 2 bases from V and 1 base from J, with 11 bases in between. The CDR3: CASSLDGKANTEAFF. The CDR3 region has the DNA TGTGCCAGCAGCTTAGACGGGAAGGCGAACACTGAAGCTTTCTTT.

V usage is TRBV11-2 and J usage is TRBJ2-1, with D maybe TRBD2 (6 bases). V lost 5 bases and J lost 3, with 17 bases in between. The CDR3 runs to 16 residues. Germline V gives CDR1 SGHAT, CDR2 FQNNGV. The CDR3 is CASSPISGQLYNEQFF. CDR3 coding DNA: TGTGCCAGCAGCCCGATTAGCGGTCAGCTCTACAATGAGCAGTTCTTC.

This chain joins TRBV5-4 and TRBJ2-3; no reliable D call. This CDR3 has 14 residues. CDR1 SGHNT and CDR2 YYREEE come from the germline V gene (reference sequence). V shed 3 bases and J shed 4 bases, with 12 bases lying between them. CDR3 sequence: CASSSQAGPDTQYF. The CDR3, as DNA: TGTGCCAGCAGCTCCCAGGCAGGCCCAGATACGCAGTATTTT.

This chain connects TRBV7-9 to TRBJ2-7; D might be TRBD2 (5 bases). The ends were cut back, 4 bases at V and 0 bases at J, with 19 bases in the middle. CDR1 is SEHNR, CDR2 FQNEAQ, per germline (reference sequence). The CDR3 is 17 amino acids. CDR3 sequence (DNA): TGTGCCAGCAGCTCCTTTCATCAGCGGACGAGCTCCTACGAGCAGTACTTC. Residues: CASSSFHQRTSSYEQYF. Combining the CDR3 with reference TRBV7-9 and TRBJ2-7 gives the whole variable domain DTGVSQNPRHKITKRGQNVTFRCDPISEHNRLYWYRQTLGQGPEFLTYFQNEAQLEKSRLLSDRFSAERPKGSFSTLEIQRTEQGDSAMYLCASSSFHQRTSSYEQYFGPGTRLTVT.

The V gene is TRBV7-9, the J gene TRBJ2-7; no clear D. The CDR3 has 12 residues. V was clipped by 2 bases and J by 3 bases, with 5 bases between them. CDR1 is SEHNR, CDR2 FQNEAQ, per germline (reference sequence). The CDR3 region is CASSLRSYEQYF. CDR3 sequence (DNA): TGTGCCAGCAGCTTAAGGAGCTACGAGCAGTACTTC. The full variable domain, with the rest looked up from reference TRBV7-9 and TRBJ2-7, is DTGVSQNPRHKITKRGQNVTFRCDPISEHNRLYWYRQTLGQGPEFLTYFQNEAQLEKSRLLSDRFSAERPKGSFSTLEIQRTEQGDSAMYLCASSLRSYEQYFGPGTRLTVT.

This clone showed up just a few times. Other DNA sequences in the sample encode the same CDR3. The chain carries TRBV6-5 and TRBJ1-4, with a weak D call TRBD1 (6 bases). V was trimmed by 6 bases and J by 4 bases, leaving 12 bases between them. The germline V gene has CDR1 MNHEY and CDR2 SVGAGI. CDR3 length equals 14 residues. The CDR3 loop reads CASRRTADNEKLFF. In DNA, the CDR3 is TGTGCCAGCAGGAGGACAGCAGATAATGAAAAACTGTTTTTT.

The V call is TRBV28, the J call TRBJ1-4, with D perhaps TRBD1 (5 bases). The V gene's germline CDR1 is MDHEN and CDR2 SYDVKM. Trimming stripped 5 bases from V and 7 bases from J, with 14 bases between. The CDR3 extends over 14 amino acids. The DNA for the CDR3 is TGTGCCAGCAGTGGGGGAGGCTTTCTTGAAAAACTGTTTTTT. Its protein product is CASSGGGFLEKLFF. The entire variable domain, with the rest obtained from reference TRBV28 and TRBJ1-4, is as follows: DVKVTQSSRYLVKRTGEKVFLECVQDMDHENMFWYRQDPGLGLRLIYFSYDVKMKEKGDIPEGYSVSREKKERFSLILESASTNQTSMYLCASSGGGFLEKLFFGSGTQLSVL.

The chain couples TRBV10-2 to TRBJ1-1; D not resolved. Trimming cost V 1 base and J 6 bases, with 6 bases left between them. CDR1 WSHSY and CDR2 SAAADI come from the germline V gene. CDR3 length: 12 residues. This chain's CDR3 is CASSEFQAEAFF. The CDR3, as DNA: TGCGCCAGCAGTGAGTTTCAGGCTGAAGCTTTCTTT.

The chain links TRBV7-9 to TRBJ2-5; possible D gene TRBD1, 5 bases. The V gene's germline CDR1 is SEHNR and CDR2 FQNEAQ (reference sequence). The germline V and J ends were trimmed by 1 base and 1 base, with 7 bases remaining between them. CDR3 length equals 14 residues. CDR3 region: CASSLGGRQETQYF. In DNA form, the CDR3 reads TGTGCCAGCAGCTTAGGGGGCCGCCAAGAGACCCAGTACTTC.

The chain carries TRBV5-6 and TRBJ2-7; TRBD1 might be the D (5 bases). From germline, CDR1 is SGHDT and CDR2 YYEEEE. V was trimmed by 1 base and J by 6 bases, leaving 17 bases between them. The CDR3 is 15 amino acids. CDR3 sequence reads: CASSLLVRQGTEQYF. CDR3 sequence (DNA): TGTGCCAGCAGCTTGCTAGTTCGGCAGGGAACCGAGCAGTACTTC.